This TCR beta chain was captured in a study of monozygotic twins with inflammatory bowel disease. Study conclusions and caveats: Distinct T cell subtypes could not be told apart.

Germline V gene lookup returns CDR1 SGHTA and CDR2 FQGNSA. The length of the CDR3 is 16 residues. Reanalyzing the 5' RACE reads, TCRdb keeps one entry per CDR3 protein, without DNA. The ten top clones account for 2% to 3%, within a sample of under 150,000 distinct CDR3 sequences. With respect to this clonotype: Its antigen is as yet unknown.

The sample taken for sequencing was blood. V is TRBV7-2 and J is TRBJ2-3; TCRdb's D gene call, TRBD1, goes unchecked for lack of DNA. This sequence originates from a human donor with ulcerative colitis or Crohn's disease, or a healthy co-twin of an affected twin (not recorded which). Here the CDR3 reads CASSLGGREITDTQYF.